This T cell receptor beta chain was sequenced during a study of blood T cells in healthy people across ages. Donation came from healthy Caucasian individuals in Russia who were aged roughly 6 to 95. Study results and limitations: Researchers judged that diversity estimates from one million T cells fell short of true values.

The V segment lost 1 base and the J segment 0 bases; nucleotides outside the gene matches: 7. CDR3 length: 18 amino acids. The germline V gene encodes CDR1 SGHRS and CDR2 YFSETQ. It was with a sample-barcoded 5' primer and a J-beta primer mix that a second PCR of roughly 6 to 12 cycles was run. TCRdb fed the 5' RACE reads into MiXCR, producing one record per CDR3 protein. The data show hundreds of thousands of distinct CDR3 sequences, with roughly 25% seen just once and roughly 3.1% held by the top ten. This clonotype was seen only a few times. Its antigen remains unknown. The sample was also reused in another study, on T cells of mothers and their children. From that second work: Relative to unrelated pairs, biologically related mother-child dyads exhibited marginally greater, non-significant overlap.

The V and J genes are TRBV5-1 and TRBJ2-1; the match to TRBD2 covers 10 bases. The sequenced sample consisted of blood. The receptor comes from a boy aged 5-17 years in good health. Written as DNA, the CDR3 is TGCGCCAGCAGCTTGAGCCTAGCGGGGGCCTTCTCCTACAATGAGCAGTTCTTC. Amino acids: CASSLSLAGAFSYNEQFF. The full variable domain, in which reference TRBV5-1 and TRBJ2-1 provide the parts outside the CDR3, is KAGVTQTPRYLIKTRGQQVTLSCSPISGHRSVSWYQQTPGQGLQFLFEYFSETQRNKGNFPGRFSGRQFSNSRSEMNVSTLELGDSALYLCASSLSLAGAFSYNEQFFGPGTRLTVL.